This paragraph reports one T cell receptor beta chain. This clone has a single count. This receptor's antigen is unknown. Qualities for individual bases were not recorded, and no much larger clone is one base off. This specimen comes from a study of Ad26.COV2.S vaccination and SARS-CoV-2 variants (dated by TCRdb to about 2021). With regard to the full study: Vaccine-arm donors were drawn from COV1001, a multicentre, randomized, double-blind, placebo-controlled phase I-IIa trial of Ad26.COV2.S in healthy adults. Ad26.COV2.S was administered intramuscularly at 5 x 10^10 or 1 x 10^11 viral particles, either as a single shot or as two shots given 56 days apart. The specificity and breadth of SARS-CoV-2-reactive T cell receptors after Ad26.COV2.S vaccination were assessed by TCRbeta repertoire sequencing. A total of around 32 samples were included in the TCR-sequenced set, comprising around 19 Ad26.COV2.S vaccine recipients, 5 placebo recipients and 8 SARS-CoV-2 convalescent individuals. Participants in the trial were split at random into five groups of five each, receiving low-dose or high-dose Ad26.COV2.S once or twice, or else placebo on both occasions. Investigators remained blinded to trial group allocation during experiments and outcome assessment.

In light of the paper, this sample's treatment or condition label describes: roughly 18 received Ad26.COV2.S at low or high dose, single or two shots; several received placebo; per-sample allocation not given. Repertoires of vaccine and placebo recipients were sequenced from samples collected on day 63 after the first injection. In Cohort 1b, more than 20 adults aged 18-55 years were enrolled at a single site in Boston, USA, between 29 July and 7 August 2020. Ad26.COV2.S was a replication-incompetent adenovirus type 26 vector that expressed a prefusion-stabilized SARS-CoV-2 spike protein derived from the original Wuhan strain. Beyond this particular receptor, the publication reports: Substantial breadth of spike-specific CD8+ and CD4+ T cell responses was reported after vaccination. Comparable non-spike TCR breadth was observed between vaccine and placebo recipients, consistent with only spike being contained in the vaccine. The study was not powered to compare responses between vaccine doses or regimens. Spike-specific TCR breadth was higher in Ad26.COV2.S recipients than in placebo recipients (P = 0.0014). According to the authors, total T cell responses may have been underestimated by the TCR breadth and depth analyses.

The germline V gene yields SGHAT for CDR1 and FQNNGV for CDR2. Counted from cysteine to phenylalanine, this CDR3 has 14 amino acids. CDR3 DNA is the only sequence kept; it has 42 bases, read in frame from the first base. Relative to germline, V is 5 bases shorter and J is 1 base shorter, with 8 bases between their ends. The immunoSEQ Assay was used to sequence TCRbeta CDR3 regions. After extraction, genomic DNA underwent amplification by bias-controlled multiplex PCR, followed by high-throughput sequencing. Regarding the original processing steps: To quantify the absolute abundance of every unique TCRbeta CDR3 region, sequences were collapsed and filtered. Usable DNA was measured by amplifying reference genes present in all nucleated cells, and TCRbeta template counts were normalized to that usable DNA to estimate T cell fraction. Repertoire TCRs were annotated as SARS-CoV-2-specific when V gene, CDR3 amino acid sequence and J gene were exactly matched to a known reactive TCR set. MIRA supplied the reference SARS-CoV-2 TCR set, which was filtered for enrichment in COVID-19-positive ImmuneCODE repertoires so that public or cross-reactive TCRs were removed. Drawing on the MIRA antigens, annotated TCRs were analysed further at the level of specific ORF or position within ORF. Breadth was defined as the number of annotated unique rearrangements divided by the total number of unique productive rearrangements, and depth was defined as the summed frequency of the annotated unique rearrangements. TCR breadth was compared between groups using two-sided Wilcoxon rank-sum tests. TCRdb mirrors the immuneACCESS table, restricted to in-frame sequences. Some clones are absent from its copies; in checked studies, under half trace to an unresolved V gene, and the reason for the others is unknown. The D gene and trimming were derived from the DNA, and the V and J assignments and clone size from that table. Here the sample has 410,000 or so clones; roughly 90% occur a single time. 9% to 15% of the sample goes to the ten largest clones.

The V and J segments used are TRBV11-2 and TRBJ2-2; the D gene assignment is ambiguous. This TCR came from a person aged 18 to 65 who received the Ad26.COV2.S COVID-19 vaccine or a placebo. Sequencing was performed on peripheral blood, taken in a trial of Ad26.COV2.S vaccine versus placebo. The bases are TGTGCCAGCAGCCCCCTTATGAACACCGGGGAGCTGTTTTTT. Its translation reads: CASSPLMNTGELFF.